The 8 T cell receptor beta chains below come from one sample, sequenced in a study of blood T cell repertoires in COVID-19. The data were produced by immunoSEQ multiplex PCR, yet TCRdb's version contains in-frame clones alone and is incomplete. The sample lists over 150,000 clones; roughly 79% were seen once. Sequencing was performed on peripheral blood. These receptors originate from a woman aged 80 or over with COVID-19, enrolled during active disease.

The rearrangement joins TRBV27 to TRBJ2-2, with D perhaps TRBD1 (6 bases). The CDR3 runs 14 residues. Per the germline V gene, CDR1 is MNHEY and CDR2 is SMNVEV (reference sequence). With 3 bases removed from V and 7 bases from J, the gap between germline ends came to 12 bases. CDR3 sequence reads: CASSFMAGDGELFF. The CDR3 nucleotides read TGTGCCAGCAGTTTCATGGCAGGGGACGGGGAGCTGTTTTTT.

This chain joins TRBV5-4 and TRBJ1-1; 10 nucleotides agree with TRBD1. This CDR3 contains 16 residues. Per the germline V gene, CDR1 is SGHNT and CDR2 is YYREEE (reference sequence). V lost 4 bases, J lost 0 bases, and 6 bases stayed unmatched. The CDR3 nucleotides read TGTGCCAGCAGCCCCGGGACAGGGGTTATGAACACTGAAGCTTTCTTT. Translation: CASSPGTGVMNTEAFF.

V usage is TRBV9 and J usage is TRBJ1-1; D is unresolved. This CDR3 comprises 14 residues. CDR1 SGDLS and CDR2 YYNGEE come from the germline V gene. V was cut by 0 bases and J by 8 bases, with 14 bases left in between. This chain's CDR3 is CASSVGGLGAEAFF. Here the CDR3 DNA reads TGTGCCAGCAGCGTAGGAGGGCTGGGAGCAGAAGCTTTCTTT.

The chain combines TRBV2 with TRBJ1-2, with a tentative D call TRBD1 (6 bases). Looked up from germline, CDR1 is SNHLY and CDR2 is FYNNEI. V was trimmed by 4 bases and J by 8 bases, leaving 20 bases between them. The CDR3 spans 15 residues. CDR3 DNA: TGTGCCAGCAGTGGACCGGGACAAGGCTCCATCGGCTACACCTTC. This codes for CASSGPGQGSIGYTF. Full variable domain (outside the CDR3, taken from reference TRBV2 and TRBJ1-2): EPEVTQTPSHQVTQMGQEVILRCVPISNHLYFYWYRQILGQKVEFLVSFYNNEISEKSEIFDDQFSVERPDGSNFTLKIRSTKLEDSAMYFCASSGPGQGSIGYTFGSGTRLTVV.

The V and J genes are TRBV9 and TRBJ2-2; perhaps TRBD1 as D (7 bases). Germline CDR1 is SGDLS and CDR2 is YYNGEE. CDR3 length: 16 residues. V lost 3 bases to trimming and J lost 4 bases, with 16 bases between them. The CDR3 nucleotides are TGTGCCAGCAGCGAGGGGGCGACGGGAGCCACCGGGGAGCTGTTTTTT. This translates into CASSEGATGATGELFF. The full variable domain, rest sourced from reference TRBV9 and TRBJ2-2, is DSGVTQTPKHLITATGQRVTLRCSPRSGDLSVYWYQQSLDQGLQFLIQYYNGEERAKGNILERFSAQQFPDLHSELNLSSLELGDSALYFCASSEGATGATGELFFGEGSRLTVL.

The J gene is TRBJ2-5, the V gene TRBV6-2 or TRBV6-3; 12 nucleotides agree with TRBD2. J was trimmed by 1 base and V by 3 bases; bases with no gene match: 12. The germline V gene has CDR1 MNHEY and CDR2 SVGEGT. This CDR3 region has 19 residues. In nucleotides, the CDR3 is TGTGCCAGCAGTTATTCCCCCGCGGCACTAGCGGGGGGCCAAGAGACCCAGTACTTC. Translating it yields CASSYSPAALAGGQETQYF.

The chain recombines TRBV28 with TRBJ2-1; TRBD2 might be the D (5 bases). Germline assignment: CDR1 MDHEN and CDR2 SYDVKM. With 1 base removed from V and 6 bases from J, the gap between germline ends came to 19 bases. The CDR3 spans 17 residues. The CDR3 sequence is CASSLLAGVGRGNEQFF. The CDR3 DNA reads as TGTGCCAGCAGTTTATTGGCCGGTGTTGGGAGAGGCAATGAGCAGTTCTTC.

The chain is built from TRBV5-1 and TRBJ1-1, with 8 nucleotides matching TRBD1. CDR3 length: 14 amino acids. The germline V gene encodes CDR1 SGHRS and CDR2 YFSETQ. V was clipped by 3 bases and J by 4 bases; unmatched bases: 5. The CDR3, as DNA: TGCGCCAGCAGCTCAATGACAGGGGCCACTGAAGCTTTCTTT. The encoded protein is CASSSMTGATEAFF.